This T cell receptor (beta chain) is drawn from a study of control samples from healthy donors and cancer patients. The ends lost 0 bases at V and 6 bases at J; junction bases unmatched: 9. Germline CDR1 ENHRY, CDR2 SYGVKD. This CDR3 has 17 amino acids. Sequenced by immunoSEQ multiplex PCR; TCRdb stores in-frame clones only, minus some. The sample carries 150,000 to 200,000 clones, under 96% recorded once. V usage is TRBV10-3 and J usage is TRBJ2-3; TRBD2 agrees at 10 bases. Material for sequencing was blood. This sequence originates from a woman aged 30 to 39 in good health. CDR3 region: CAISESTGTSVRDTQYF. DNA for the CDR3: TGTGCCATCAGTGAGTCAACAGGGACTAGCGTTCGTGATACGCAGTATTTT.